The 8 T cell receptor beta chains below all came from one sample that was sequenced in a study of T cell responses to AZD1222 COVID-19 vaccine. Repertoires were generated with immunoSEQ multiplex PCR, while TCRdb's copy carries only in-frame clones and drops some. The data show 130,000 or so clones, 90% to 95% seen once. The specimen was peripheral blood, collected on day 0 of AZD1222 vaccination. The receptors derive from an adult in good health.

The CDR3 is CASSLSGHLNEKLFF. CDR3 in DNA: TGCGCCAGCAGCTTGTCAGGACACTTGAATGAAAAACTGTTTTTT. The chain employs TRBV5-1 and TRBJ1-4; D is possibly TRBD1 (5 bases). V lost 1 base and J 5 bases, leaving 12 bases between the germline ends. The CDR3 extends over 15 amino acids. Germline assignment: CDR1 SGHRS and CDR2 YFSETQ.

The rearrangement joins TRBV10-3 to TRBJ1-2; 7 nucleotides agree with TRBD1. The germline CDR1 and CDR2 sequences are ENHRY and SYGVKD. Trimming at V came to 8 bases and at J to 8 bases, leaving 14 bases not matched to a gene. CDR3 length: 14 residues. The CDR3: CAIYDLHTGAGYTF. The CDR3, as DNA: TGTGCCATCTATGACCTTCATACAGGGGCAGGCTACACCTTC.

This rearrangement joins TRBV7-9 to TRBJ2-7, with D possibly being TRBD1 (6 bases). Between the trimmed V and J ends, which lost 2 bases and 3 bases, there was a span of 11 bases. CDR1 and CDR2 (germline): SEHNR, FQNEAQ (reference sequence). The CDR3 is 14 amino acids. CDR3 residues: CASSLTGFYYEQYF. The CDR3 region has the DNA TGTGCCAGCAGCTTAACAGGGTTCTACTACGAGCAGTACTTC. The variable domain in full, completed from reference TRBV7-9 and TRBJ2-7, reads DTGVSQNPRHKITKRGQNVTFRCDPISEHNRLYWYRQTLGQGPEFLTYFQNEAQLEKSRLLSDRFSAERPKGSFSTLEIQRTEQGDSAMYLCASSLTGFYYEQYFGPGTRLTVT.

The CDR3, as DNA: TGTGCCAGCAGTGCACTGCCCTCCGGGGCCCAGTACTTC. It specifies CASSALPSGAQYF. This sequence joins TRBV27 and TRBJ2-5; D may be TRBD2 (5 bases). Germline CDR1 and CDR2: MNHEY and SMNVEV (reference sequence). V lost 5 bases and J lost 9, with 16 bases in between. CDR3 size: 13 residues.

The chain joins TRBV6-5 to TRBJ1-1, with unresolved D. The CDR3 runs 13 residues. Per the germline V gene, CDR1 is MNHEY and CDR2 is SVGAGI. Between the trimmed V and J ends, which lost 2 bases and 4 bases, there was a span of 8 bases. The CDR3 sequence is CASSYTRGTEAFF. The DNA for the CDR3 is TGTGCCAGCAGTTACACCCGGGGCACTGAAGCTTTCTTT.

The genes are TRBV4-1 and TRBJ2-4, with D maybe TRBD2 (5 bases). Germline V lookup: CDR1 MGHRA, CDR2 YSYEKL. The CDR3 spans 14 residues. Trimming shortened V by 1 base and J by 1 base, and 5 bases separated the two germline ends. The CDR3, as DNA: TGCGCCAGCAGCCAAGGGGAGGCCAAAAACATTCAGTACTTC. Protein product: CASSQGEAKNIQYF.

The CDR3 reads CASSLSGNEAFF. The DNA for the CDR3 is TGTGCCAGCAGTTTATCTGGGAATGAAGCTTTCTTT. The V gene is TRBV27, the J gene TRBJ1-1; D is ambiguous. Germline lookup yields CDR1 MNHEY and CDR2 SMNVEV (reference sequence). The CDR3 totals 12 residues. V was trimmed by 0 bases and J by 7 bases, leaving 6 bases between them.

The rearrangement uses TRBV24-1 and TRBJ1-2; the D gene is possibly TRBD1 (5 bases). There are 18 residues in the CDR3. V lost 0 bases and J 4 bases, leaving 20 bases between the germline ends. Germline-derived CDR1 and CDR2 are KGHDR and SFDVKD. CDR3 nucleotide sequence: TGTGCCACCAGTGATTTGACGACGGTCGAGGGGCCCCCCTATGGCTACACCTTC. Encoded protein: CATSDLTTVEGPPYGYTF.